A single sample gave rise to the 28 T cell receptor beta chains below, sequenced in a study of T cells after posttransplantation cyclophosphamide. Cyclophosphamide on days +3 and +4 followed busulfan-fludarabine conditioning and a marrow graft. The method was immunoSEQ multiplex PCR; TCRdb's version includes in-frame clones alone and lacks a portion of them. The table includes under 50,000 clones, about 92% detected once. Sequences were derived from PBMCs, sampled 62 days after allogeneic stem cell transplant with posttransplant cyclophosphamide. The receptors shown here come from a male patient aged 60 to 75 who received an allogeneic stem cell transplant from a related donor and was CMV-positive. T cells may partly derive from the graft donor.

The chain recombines TRBV28 with TRBJ2-5; tentatively, D is TRBD2 (5 bases). The CDR3 is made up of 14 amino acids. The germline V gene has CDR1 MDHEN and CDR2 SYDVKM. Trimming removed 4 bases at V and 2 bases at J, with 11 bases between. CDR3 loop: CASSSLASQETQYF. CDR3 bases: TGTGCCAGCAGTTCCCTAGCCTCACAAGAGACCCAGTACTTC.

This clone appeared a single time. J is TRBJ2-7 and V is TRBV6-5, with a tentative D call TRBD1 (6 bases). With 8 bases removed from V and 3 bases from J, the gap between germline ends came to 17 bases. CDR1 and CDR2 (germline): MNHEY, SVGAGI. The CDR3 length is 14 residues. CDR3 protein: CASCPEQGCYEQYV. The CDR3 DNA reads as TGTGCCAGCTGCCCCGAACAGGGTTGCTACGAGCAGTACGTC.

CDR3 in amino acids: CASSADRGSYNSPLHF. CDR3 sequence (DNA): TGTGCCAGCAGCGCGGACAGGGGCTCCTATAATTCACCCCTCCACTTT. The chain recombines TRBV7-9 with TRBJ1-6; 9 bases are a match to TRBD1. Unmatched junction bases numbered 2, after V lost 5 bases and J lost 0 bases. The CDR3 extends over 16 amino acids. Germline V gives CDR1 SEHNR, CDR2 FQNEAQ (reference sequence).

The V call is TRBV7-9, the J call TRBJ2-5; 11 bases are shared with TRBD2. Germline CDR1 and CDR2: SEHNR and FQNEAQ (reference sequence). J was trimmed by 5 bases and V by 5 bases; bases with no gene match: 4. The CDR3 runs to 14 residues. This CDR3 reads CASSHSGGAETQYF. The CDR3 region has the DNA TGTGCCAGCAGCCATAGCGGGGGGGCGGAGACCCAGTACTTC.

The rearrangement uses TRBV5-4 and TRBJ2-4, with D unclear. V lost 4 bases, J lost 9 bases, and 14 bases lay in between. The CDR3 consists of 13 residues. CDR1 is SGHNT, CDR2 YYREEE, per germline (reference sequence). CDR3 residues: CASSVDKNGIQYF. DNA of the CDR3: TGTGCCAGCAGCGTCGACAAGAACGGCATTCAGTACTTC.

The genes are TRBV7-2 and TRBJ2-2; TRBD2 aligns across 7 bases. CDR1 is SGHTA, CDR2 FQGNSA, per germline. The CDR3 totals 16 residues. V gave up 5 bases and J gave up 6 bases; unmatched junction bases: 12. CDR3 nucleotide sequence: TGTGCCAGCAGCACCCAGCGGGGCAGTAACCCCGGGGAGCTGTTTTTT. The encoded protein is CASSTQRGSNPGELFF.

A few counts support this clone. The genes are TRBV6-1 and TRBJ1-5, with TRBD1 matching 11 bases. The CDR3 totals 14 residues. Losses at the gene ends were 6 bases for V and 5 bases for J; bases not matched to a gene: 3. CDR1 is MNHNS, CDR2 SASEGT, per germline. CDR3 region: CASRRDRGDQPQHF. CDR3 sequence (DNA): TGTGCCAGCAGGAGGGACAGGGGGGATCAGCCCCAGCATTTT.

The V call is TRBV27, the J call TRBJ1-4; 7 bases line up with TRBD1. Per germline, CDR1 MNHEY and CDR2 SMNVEV (reference sequence). V was pared by 8 bases and J by 0 bases, with 6 bases of the junction left unmatched. The CDR3 consists of 15 residues. This CDR3 reads CASRKRGPTNEKLFF. CDR3 nucleotide sequence: TGTGCCAGCCGCAAGAGGGGGCCAACTAATGAAAAACTGTTTTTT.

CDR3: CASRYNRDSNYGYTF. The CDR3, as DNA: TGTGCCAGCAGATACAACCGGGACAGTAACTATGGCTACACCTTC. This chain joins TRBV27 and TRBJ1-2, with 7 bases that match TRBD1. Germline V CDR1 and CDR2: MNHEY, SMNVEV (reference sequence). The CDR3 contains 15 residues. V dropped 6 bases and J dropped 1; count of bases not matched to a gene: 8.

The table lists this clone with a count of one. This chain's CDR3 is CASSLAGGSNQPQHF. The CDR3 DNA reads as TGCGCCAGCAGCTTGGCCGGGGGAAGCAATCAGCCCCAGCATTTT. The chain has TRBV5-1 and TRBJ1-5, with D possibly matching TRBD1 (5 bases). This CDR3 contains 15 residues. The germline CDR1 and CDR2 sequences are SGHRS and YFSETQ. The V end was cut by 0 bases, the J end by 1 base, with 8 bases between.

This chain connects TRBV6-5 to TRBJ2-3; 8 nucleotides align to TRBD2. The CDR3 is 14 residues long. CDR1 MNHEY and CDR2 SVGAGI come from the germline V gene. V shed 6 bases, J shed 6 bases, and the junction held 8 bases outside the gene matches. CDR3 sequence reads: CASSLAGPEDTQYF. The CDR3 DNA reads as TGTGCCAGCAGCTTAGCGGGACCGGAGGATACGCAGTATTTT.

The chain links TRBV5-1 to TRBJ2-2, with D tentatively TRBD1 (5 bases). The CDR3 totals 14 residues. The ends were cut back, 0 bases at V and 5 bases at J, with 8 bases in the middle. The germline V gene has CDR1 SGHRS and CDR2 YFSETQ. The CDR3 loop reads CASSLGGGTGELFF. The CDR3 coding sequence is TGCGCCAGCAGCTTGGGGGGCGGAACCGGGGAGCTGTTTTTT.

The DNA for the CDR3 is TGTGCCAGCAGCGGGGGCAACAGGGGGCGGGTTTTCTCTGGAAACACCATATATTTT. Its protein product is CASSGGNRGRVFSGNTIYF. The chain has TRBV7-9 and TRBJ1-3; the match to TRBD1 covers 9 bases. Germline values: CDR1 SEHNR, CDR2 FQNEAQ (reference sequence). CDR3 length: 19 amino acids. V dropped 5 bases and J dropped 0; count of bases not matched to a gene: 14.

The rearrangement uses TRBV6-1 and TRBJ1-5; D may be TRBD1 (5 bases). The CDR3 is made up of 14 amino acids. The germline gives CDR1 MNHNS, CDR2 SASEGT. The ends were cut back, 7 bases at V and 4 bases at J, with 14 bases in the middle. The CDR3 DNA reads TGTGCCAGCAAGAAAGGGGCAGGTAATCAGCCCCAGCATTTT. Its protein is CASKKGAGNQPQHF.

The chain has TRBV5-1 and TRBJ2-2; unclear D gene. V shed 6 bases and J shed 1 base, with 13 bases lying between them. This CDR3 has 15 residues. From germline, CDR1 is SGHRS and CDR2 YFSETQ. DNA of the CDR3: TGCGCCAGCACCGCGGCCCACTTGAACACCGGGGAGCTGTTTTTT. Translating it yields CASTAAHLNTGELFF.

The chain has TRBV5-1 and TRBJ2-1, with 16 bases matching TRBD2. The CDR3 covers 17 residues. The V segment lost 4 bases and the J segment 9 bases; nucleotides outside the gene matches: 10. Germline V gives CDR1 SGHRS, CDR2 YFSETQ. The CDR3 nucleotides read TGCGCCAGCAGCGGGACTAGCGGGGGGGGGCTCGGGGTTGAGCAGTTCTTC. Protein sequence: CASSGTSGGGLGVEQFF. Looking up the rest from reference TRBV5-1 and TRBJ2-1 gives the full variable domain: KAGVTQTPRYLIKTRGQQVTLSCSPISGHRSVSWYQQTPGQGLQFLFEYFSETQRNKGNFPGRFSGRQFSNSRSEMNVSTLELGDSALYLCASSGTSGGGLGVEQFFGPGTRLTVL.

The chain carries TRBV9 and TRBJ2-4; TRBD1 matches 7 bases. The CDR3 has 17 residues. Germline lookup yields CDR1 SGDLS and CDR2 YYNGEE. The V gene end was trimmed by 0 bases and the J gene end by 2 bases; junction bases not matched to a gene: 8. CDR3 protein: CASSVGPSQGTKNIQYF. In DNA form, the CDR3 reads TGTGCCAGCAGCGTAGGTCCATCACAGGGGACCAAAAACATTCAGTACTTC. The full variable domain, rest sourced from reference TRBV9 and TRBJ2-4, is DSGVTQTPKHLITATGQRVTLRCSPRSGDLSVYWYQQSLDQGLQFLIQYYNGEERAKGNILERFSAQQFPDLHSELNLSSLELGDSALYFCASSVGPSQGTKNIQYFGAGTRLSVL.

The chain joins TRBV19 to TRBJ2-1; tentative D call: TRBD2 (5 bases). V dropped 3 bases and J dropped 7 bases, with 7 bases sitting between them. Germline lookup yields CDR1 LNHDA and CDR2 SQIVND (reference sequence). There are 12 residues in the CDR3. The CDR3 protein is CASSIERNEQFF. In DNA form, the CDR3 reads TGTGCCAGTAGTATCGAGCGGAATGAGCAGTTCTTC.

This chain joins TRBV28 and TRBJ1-2, with a possible D match to TRBD1 (6 bases). The germline CDR1 and CDR2 sequences are MDHEN and SYDVKM. The length of the CDR3 is 12 residues. V was shortened by 6 bases and J by 4 bases, with 9 bases between the two germline ends. The CDR3 loop reads CASRQGPYGYTF. CDR3 nucleotide sequence: TGTGCCAGCAGACAGGGTCCCTATGGCTACACCTTC.

The chain couples TRBV7-6 to TRBJ2-7, with 9 bases identical to TRBD1. Germline CDR1 reads SGHVS; CDR2 reads FNYEAQ. The CDR3 consists of 16 residues. V was pared by 6 bases and J by 7 bases, with 16 bases of the junction left unmatched. Written as DNA, the CDR3 is TGTGCCAGCAGTTTCCTGACAGGGGGTATTTCGCGGGAGCAGTACGTC. Encoded protein: CASSFLTGGISREQYV.

This chain joins TRBV2 and TRBJ2-2, with D perhaps TRBD2 (5 bases). From germline, CDR1 is SNHLY and CDR2 FYNNEI. The CDR3 is 14 residues long. The V and J ends lost 6 bases and 3 bases respectively, with 11 bases between them. The CDR3 sequence: CASRGPGYTGELFF. CDR3 coding DNA: TGTGCCAGCAGGGGTCCGGGGTACACCGGGGAGCTGTTTTTT.

The CDR3 region is CASKGTTSGELFF. CDR3 sequence (DNA): TGTGCCAGCAAAGGCACTACCTCCGGGGAGCTGTTTTTT. The genes are TRBV2 and TRBJ2-2; unclear D gene. Germline CDR1 SNHLY, CDR2 FYNNEI. The germline V and J ends were trimmed by 7 bases and 6 bases, with 12 bases remaining between them. The CDR3 loop spans 13 amino acids.

The J gene is TRBJ2-1, the V gene TRBV11-2; a weak D match, TRBD1 (6 bases). V was clipped by 7 bases and J by 0 bases, with 19 bases between them. CDR1 and CDR2 (germline): SGHAT, FQNNGV. This CDR3 contains 17 residues. The CDR3 loop is CASTQRSGASSYNEQFF. CDR3 DNA: TGTGCCAGCACCCAGAGGTCAGGGGCCAGCTCCTACAATGAGCAGTTCTTC.

The table lists this clone with a count of one. J is TRBJ1-1 and V is TRBV27; maybe TRBD1 (5 bases). CDR1 is MNHEY and CDR2 is SMNVEV in the germline V gene (reference sequence). CDR3 length: 15 residues. V lost 7 bases and J lost 4, with 19 bases in between. CDR3 DNA: TGTGCCAGCAAAGTCTCGGGGGTTTTGAGCACTGAAGCTTTCTTT. Residues: CASKVSGVLSTEAFF.

This clone has just a few counts. The chain carries TRBV5-8 and TRBJ2-2; D is possibly TRBD1 (6 bases). The CDR3 contains 14 residues. CDR1 is SGHTS, CDR2 YDEGEE, per germline. Trimming left V 4 bases short and J 4 bases short, with 11 bases between. The CDR3 protein is CASSLGTITGELFF. The CDR3 nucleotides read TGTGCCAGCAGCCTAGGGACAATCACCGGGGAGCTGTTTTTT. The variable domain in full, completed from reference TRBV5-8 and TRBJ2-2, reads EAGVTQSPTHLIKTRGQQATLRCSPISGHTSVYWYQQALGLGLQFLLWYDEGEERNRGNFPPRFSGRQFPNYSSELNVNALELEDSALYLCASSLGTITGELFFGEGSRLTVL.

CDR3 DNA: TGTGCCAGCAGCCCTCTTGAGAGAGGGTTGGACACTGAAGCTTTCTTT. It encodes CASSPLERGLDTEAFF. The V and J genes are TRBV7-6 and TRBJ1-1; D remains ambiguous. This CDR3 comprises 16 residues. In germline, CDR1 is SGHVS, CDR2 FNYEAQ. Trimming removed 5 bases at V and 3 bases at J, with 19 bases between.

This chain joins TRBV10-2 and TRBJ1-4, with 7 bases that match TRBD1. This CDR3 contains 14 residues. V lost 5 bases and J lost 5; bases outside the gene matches: 5. CDR1 WSHSY and CDR2 SAAADI come from the germline V gene. This CDR3 is CASSPTGSNEKLFF. CDR3 in DNA: TGCGCCAGCAGTCCGACAGGGTCAAATGAAAAACTGTTTTTT.

The chain recombines TRBV2 with TRBJ1-6, with D possibly matching TRBD1 (6 bases). There are 13 residues in the CDR3. Trimming pared 5 bases from V and 8 bases from J, leaving 10 bases between. Germline lookup yields CDR1 SNHLY and CDR2 FYNNEI. The CDR3 nucleotides are TGTGCCAGCAGTAGGGGGACCTATTCACCCCTCCACTTT. This codes for CASSRGTYSPLHF.